This entry concerns a single T cell receptor beta chain. Its specific antigen is unknown. No much larger clone exists at a distance of one base, and base qualities are not known. This specimen's treatment or condition label, interpreted: roughly 20 received Ad26.COV2.S at low or high dose, single or two shots; roughly five received placebo; per-sample allocation not given. Repertoires of vaccine and placebo recipients were sequenced from samples taken on day 63 after the first injection. Between 29 July and 7 August 2020, Cohort 1b enrolled about 27 adults aged 18-55 years at one site in Boston, USA. As a vaccine, Ad26.COV2.S was a replication-incompetent adenovirus type 26 vector that expressed a prefusion-stabilized SARS-CoV-2 spike protein derived from the original Wuhan strain. The immunoSEQ Assay was used to sequence TCRbeta CDR3 regions. After extraction, genomic DNA underwent amplification by bias-controlled multiplex PCR, followed by high-throughput sequencing. The study's processing was this. To quantify the absolute abundance of every unique TCRbeta CDR3 region, sequences were collapsed and filtered. T cell fraction was estimated by normalization of TCRbeta template counts to usable DNA, with usable DNA being measured through amplification of reference genes present in all nucleated cells. Repertoire TCRs were annotated as SARS-CoV-2-specific when V gene, CDR3 amino acid sequence and J gene were exactly matched to a known reactive TCR set. The reference SARS-CoV-2 TCR set came from MIRA and was filtered for enrichment in COVID-19-positive ImmuneCODE repertoires, removing public or cross-reactive TCRs. Based on the MIRA antigens, annotated TCRs were further analysed at the level of specific ORF or position within ORF. Breadth was defined as annotated unique rearrangements over total unique productive rearrangements; depth was the summed frequency of those rearrangements. Group comparisons of TCR breadth used two-sided Wilcoxon rank-sum tests. TCRdb holds this immuneACCESS table with in-frame rearrangements only. Some clones are missing; in checked studies, unresolved V genes explain under half, and the rest has no known cause. The DNA was the basis for D and trimming; V, J and clone size are from that table. This sample lists 290,000 or so clones; 70% to 90% were detected once. The top ten constitute more than 2.5% of the sample.

This sample is drawn from a study of Ad26.COV2.S vaccination and SARS-CoV-2 variants (dated by TCRdb to the early 2020s). General notes on the study: Donors in the vaccine arm were drawn from COV1001, a multicentre, randomized, double-blind, placebo-controlled phase I-IIa trial testing Ad26.COV2.S in healthy adults. Ad26.COV2.S was administered intramuscularly at a dose of 5x10^10 or 1x10^11 viral particles, either as one shot or as two shots given 56 days apart. Sequencing of the TCRbeta repertoire served to evaluate the specificity and breadth of SARS-CoV-2-reactive T cell receptors following Ad26.COV2.S vaccination. The TCR-sequenced set comprised about 30 samples: about 19 Ad26.COV2.S vaccine recipients, 5 placebo recipients and 8 SARS-CoV-2 convalescent individuals. Participants in the trial were split at random into five groups of five each, receiving low-dose or high-dose Ad26.COV2.S once or twice, or else placebo on both occasions. Investigators did not know the trial group allocation while performing experiments and assessing outcomes.

Broad study findings and their caveats: The study was not powered to compare responses between vaccine doses or regimens. According to the authors, total T cell responses may have been underestimated by the TCR breadth and depth analyses. Vaccine and placebo recipients had comparable non-spike TCR breadth, which fits with the vaccine containing only spike. After vaccination, substantial breadth of spike-specific CD8+ and CD4+ T cell responses was reported. Ad26.COV2.S recipients had higher spike-specific TCR breadth than placebo recipients (P = 0.0014).

This TCR derives from a person aged 18-60 years who received the Ad26.COV2.S COVID-19 vaccine or a placebo. The material was peripheral blood, obtained in a trial of Ad26.COV2.S vaccine versus placebo.

The nucleotide sequence is given as TGTGCCAGCAGCCAATCGATGGGCCTGGGCACTGAAGCTTTCTTT. Translated, it reads CASSQSMGLGTEAFF. The chain links TRBV16 with TRBJ1-1; the D gene is unclear. The CDR3 runs 15 amino acids, cysteine and phenylalanine included. The sequence is cut down to CDR3 DNA, 45 bases in frame from base 1. CDR1 KGHSY and CDR2 FQNENV were looked up in the germline V gene. The junction shows trimming of 0 bases on V and 4 bases on J, plus 12 bases between the germline ends.